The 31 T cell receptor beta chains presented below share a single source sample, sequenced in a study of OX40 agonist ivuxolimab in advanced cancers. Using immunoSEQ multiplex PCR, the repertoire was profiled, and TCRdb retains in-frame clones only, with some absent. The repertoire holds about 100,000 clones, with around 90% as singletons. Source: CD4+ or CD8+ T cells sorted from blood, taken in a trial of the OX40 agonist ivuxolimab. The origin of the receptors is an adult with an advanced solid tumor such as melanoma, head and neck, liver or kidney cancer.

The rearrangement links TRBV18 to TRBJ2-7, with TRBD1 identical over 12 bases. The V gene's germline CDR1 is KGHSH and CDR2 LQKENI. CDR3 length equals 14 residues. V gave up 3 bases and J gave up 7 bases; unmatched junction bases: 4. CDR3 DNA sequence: TGTGCCAGCTCACCGGGACAGGGGGCGAGAGAGCAGTACTTC. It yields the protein CASSPGQGAREQYF.

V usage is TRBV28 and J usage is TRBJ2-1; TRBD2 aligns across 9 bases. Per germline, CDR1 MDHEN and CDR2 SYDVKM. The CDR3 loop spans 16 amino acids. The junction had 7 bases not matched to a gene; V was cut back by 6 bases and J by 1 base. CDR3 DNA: TGTGCCAGCAGCGTCCCGCTAGCGGGGTCCTACAATGAGCAGTTCTTC. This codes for CASSVPLAGSYNEQFF. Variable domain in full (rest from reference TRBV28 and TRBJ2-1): DVKVTQSSRYLVKRTGEKVFLECVQDMDHENMFWYRQDPGLGLRLIYFSYDVKMKEKGDIPEGYSVSREKKERFSLILESASTNQTSMYLCASSVPLAGSYNEQFFGPGTRLTVL.

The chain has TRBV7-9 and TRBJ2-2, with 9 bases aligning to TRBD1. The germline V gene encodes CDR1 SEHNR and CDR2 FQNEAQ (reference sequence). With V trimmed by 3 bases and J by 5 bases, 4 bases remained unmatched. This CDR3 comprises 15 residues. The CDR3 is CASSLGDRVTGELFF. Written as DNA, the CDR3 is TGTGCCAGCAGCTTGGGGGACAGGGTGACCGGGGAGCTGTTTTTT.

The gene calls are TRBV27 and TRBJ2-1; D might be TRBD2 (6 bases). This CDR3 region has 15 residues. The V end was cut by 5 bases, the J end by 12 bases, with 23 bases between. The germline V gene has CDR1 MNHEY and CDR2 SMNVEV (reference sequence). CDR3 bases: TGTGCCAGCAGTCAATCGGGACTGGGTGTATGGGGGCAGTTCTTC. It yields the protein CASSQSGLGVWGQFF.

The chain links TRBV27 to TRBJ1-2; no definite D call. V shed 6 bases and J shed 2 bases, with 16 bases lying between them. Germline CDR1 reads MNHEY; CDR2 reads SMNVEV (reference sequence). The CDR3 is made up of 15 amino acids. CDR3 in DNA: TGTGCCAGCAGGCTAGCCGATGGCTCCAACTATGGCTACACCTTC. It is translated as CASRLADGSNYGYTF.

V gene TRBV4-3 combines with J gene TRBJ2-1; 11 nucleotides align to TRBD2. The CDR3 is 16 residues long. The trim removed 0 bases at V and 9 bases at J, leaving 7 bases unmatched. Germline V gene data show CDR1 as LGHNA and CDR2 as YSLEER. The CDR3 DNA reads TGCGCCAGCAGCCAAGATTTAGCGGGAGGGGTTAGTGAGCAGTTCTTC. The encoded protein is CASSQDLAGGVSEQFF.

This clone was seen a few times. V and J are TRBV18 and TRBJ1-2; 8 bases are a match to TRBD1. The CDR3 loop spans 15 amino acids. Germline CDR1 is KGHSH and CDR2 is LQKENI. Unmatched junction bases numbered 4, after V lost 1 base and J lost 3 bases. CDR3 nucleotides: TGTGCCAGCTCACCACAGACAGGGGCCGACTATGGCTACACCTTC. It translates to CASSPQTGADYGYTF.

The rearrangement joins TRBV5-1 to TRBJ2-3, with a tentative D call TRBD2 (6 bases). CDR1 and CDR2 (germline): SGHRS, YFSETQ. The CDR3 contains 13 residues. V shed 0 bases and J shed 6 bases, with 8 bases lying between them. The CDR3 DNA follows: TGCGCCAGCAGCTTGGAAGGAGGGGATACGCAGTATTTT. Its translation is CASSLEGGDTQYF.

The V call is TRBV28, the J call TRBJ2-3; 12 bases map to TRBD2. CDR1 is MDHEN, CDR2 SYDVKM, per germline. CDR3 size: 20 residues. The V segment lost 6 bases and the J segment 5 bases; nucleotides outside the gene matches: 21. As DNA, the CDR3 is TGTGCCAGCAGCCCCCTCACGACTAGCGGGAGTCAATACGTTAGAGATACGCAGTATTTT. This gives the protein CASSPLTTSGSQYVRDTQYF.

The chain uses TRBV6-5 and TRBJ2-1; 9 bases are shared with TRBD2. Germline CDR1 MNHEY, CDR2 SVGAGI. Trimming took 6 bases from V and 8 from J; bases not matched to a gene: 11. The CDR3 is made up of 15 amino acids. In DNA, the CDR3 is TGTGCCAGCAGACCGACTAGCGGAGGAGTTTATGAGCAGTTCTTC. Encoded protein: CASRPTSGGVYEQFF.

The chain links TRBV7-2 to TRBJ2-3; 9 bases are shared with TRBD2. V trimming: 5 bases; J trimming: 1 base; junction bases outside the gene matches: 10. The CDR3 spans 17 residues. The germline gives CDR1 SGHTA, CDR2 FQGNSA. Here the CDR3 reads CASSQEPRGRGTDTQYF. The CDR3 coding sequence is TGTGCCAGCAGCCAGGAGCCTCGCGGGAGGGGCACAGATACGCAGTATTTT.

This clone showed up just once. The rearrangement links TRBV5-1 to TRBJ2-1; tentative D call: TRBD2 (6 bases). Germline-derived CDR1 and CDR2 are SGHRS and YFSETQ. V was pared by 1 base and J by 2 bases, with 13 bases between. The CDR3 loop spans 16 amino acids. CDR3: CASSLTPGVTYNEQFF. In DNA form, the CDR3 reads TGCGCCAGCAGCTTGACCCCGGGAGTAACCTACAATGAGCAGTTCTTC.

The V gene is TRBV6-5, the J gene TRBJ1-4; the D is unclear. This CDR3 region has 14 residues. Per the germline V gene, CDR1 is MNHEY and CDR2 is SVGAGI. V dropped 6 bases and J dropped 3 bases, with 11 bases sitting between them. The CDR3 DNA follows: TGTGCCAGCAGCCGCGGGCCCTCTAATGAAAAACTGTTTTTT. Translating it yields CASSRGPSNEKLFF.

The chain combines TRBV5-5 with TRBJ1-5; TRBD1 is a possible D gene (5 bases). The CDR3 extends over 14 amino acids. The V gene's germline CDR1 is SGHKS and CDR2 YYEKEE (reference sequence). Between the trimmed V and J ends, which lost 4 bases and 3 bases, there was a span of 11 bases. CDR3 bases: TGTGCCAGCAGCCCGCTGGGGACCAATCAGCCCCAGCATTTT. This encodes CASSPLGTNQPQHF.

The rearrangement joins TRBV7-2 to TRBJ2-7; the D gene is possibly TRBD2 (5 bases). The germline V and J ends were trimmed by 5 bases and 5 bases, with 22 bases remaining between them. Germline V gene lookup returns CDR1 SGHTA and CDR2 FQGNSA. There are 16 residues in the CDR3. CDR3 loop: CASSDPSRGPINEQYF. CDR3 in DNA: TGTGCCAGCAGCGATCCCTCTAGAGGGCCTATCAACGAGCAGTACTTC.

CDR3 sequence reads: CASSPLRTGEDNSPLHF. CDR3 bases: TGTGCCAGCTCACCTCTTCGGACAGGGGAAGATAATTCACCCCTCCACTTT. This chain joins TRBV18 and TRBJ1-6; 9 positions match TRBD1. Germline V gene data show CDR1 as KGHSH and CDR2 as LQKENI. The ends lost 3 bases at V and 5 bases at J; junction bases unmatched: 8. The CDR3 consists of 17 residues.

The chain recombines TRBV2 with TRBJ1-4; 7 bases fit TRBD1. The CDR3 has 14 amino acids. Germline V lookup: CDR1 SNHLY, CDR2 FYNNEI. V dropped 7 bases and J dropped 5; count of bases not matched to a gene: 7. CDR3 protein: CASTDRIGNEKLFF. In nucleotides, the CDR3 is TGTGCCAGCACGGACAGGATCGGGAATGAAAAACTGTTTTTT.

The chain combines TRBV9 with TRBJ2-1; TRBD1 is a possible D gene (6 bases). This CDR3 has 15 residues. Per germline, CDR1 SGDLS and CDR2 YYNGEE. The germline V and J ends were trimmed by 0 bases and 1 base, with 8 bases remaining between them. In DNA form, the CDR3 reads TGTGCCAGCAGCGTAGTTACAGGGTCCTACAATGAGCAGTTCTTC. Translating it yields CASSVVTGSYNEQFF.

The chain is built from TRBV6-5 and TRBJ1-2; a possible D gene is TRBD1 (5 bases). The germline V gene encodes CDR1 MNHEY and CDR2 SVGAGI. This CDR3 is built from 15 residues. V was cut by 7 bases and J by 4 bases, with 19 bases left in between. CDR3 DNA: TGTGCCAGCACCAGCAGGGTAGGGAGTGGCTATGGCTACACCTTC. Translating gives CASTSRVGSGYGYTF.

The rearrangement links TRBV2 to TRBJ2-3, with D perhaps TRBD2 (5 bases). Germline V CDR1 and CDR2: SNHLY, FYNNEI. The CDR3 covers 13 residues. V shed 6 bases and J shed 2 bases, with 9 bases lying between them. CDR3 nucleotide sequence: TGTGCCAGCAGCCGGGGATCCACAGATACGCAGTATTTT. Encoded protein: CASSRGSTDTQYF.

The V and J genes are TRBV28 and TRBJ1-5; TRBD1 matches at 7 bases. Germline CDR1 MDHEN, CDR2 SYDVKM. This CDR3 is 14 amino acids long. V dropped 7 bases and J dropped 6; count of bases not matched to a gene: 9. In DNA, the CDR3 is TGTGCCAGCACCAGAACAGGGGCGGCTCAGCCCCAGCATTTT. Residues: CASTRTGAAQPQHF.

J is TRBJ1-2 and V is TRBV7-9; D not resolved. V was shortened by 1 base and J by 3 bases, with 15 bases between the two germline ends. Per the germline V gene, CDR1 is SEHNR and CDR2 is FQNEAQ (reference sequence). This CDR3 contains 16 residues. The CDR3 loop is CASSLDGSRRDYGYTF. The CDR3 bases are TGTGCCAGCAGCTTAGACGGGTCACGAAGAGACTATGGCTACACCTTC.

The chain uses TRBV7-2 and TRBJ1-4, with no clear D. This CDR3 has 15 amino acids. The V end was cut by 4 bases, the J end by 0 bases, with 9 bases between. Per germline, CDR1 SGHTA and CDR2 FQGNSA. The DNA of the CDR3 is TGTGCCAGCAGCTCCCAGTTTGCAACTAATGAAAAACTGTTTTTT. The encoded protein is CASSSQFATNEKLFF.

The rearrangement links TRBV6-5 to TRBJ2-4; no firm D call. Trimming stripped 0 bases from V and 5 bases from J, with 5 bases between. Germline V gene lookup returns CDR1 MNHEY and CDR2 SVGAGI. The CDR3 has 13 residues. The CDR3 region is CASSYSSQNIQYF. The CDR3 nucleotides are TGTGCCAGCAGTTACTCGAGCCAAAACATTCAGTACTTC.

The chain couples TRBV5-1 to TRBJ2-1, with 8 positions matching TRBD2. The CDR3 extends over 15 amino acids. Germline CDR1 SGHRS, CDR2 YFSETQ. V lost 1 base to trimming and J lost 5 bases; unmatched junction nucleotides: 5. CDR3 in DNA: TGCGCCAGCAGCTTGACCGCGGGGGGACACAATGAGCAGTTCTTC. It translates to CASSLTAGGHNEQFF.

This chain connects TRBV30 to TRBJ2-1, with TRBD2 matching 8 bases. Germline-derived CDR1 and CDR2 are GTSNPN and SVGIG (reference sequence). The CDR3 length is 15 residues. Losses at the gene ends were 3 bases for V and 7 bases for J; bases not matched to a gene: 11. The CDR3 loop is CAWSARVRGGNEQFF. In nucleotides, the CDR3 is TGTGCCTGGAGCGCAAGGGTTCGGGGGGGGAATGAGCAGTTCTTC.

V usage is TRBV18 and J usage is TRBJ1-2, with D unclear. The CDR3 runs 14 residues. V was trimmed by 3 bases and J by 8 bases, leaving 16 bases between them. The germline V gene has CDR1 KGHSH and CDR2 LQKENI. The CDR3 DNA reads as TGTGCCAGCTCACCCACCCATGCTGCTGAGGGCTACACCTTC. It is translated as CASSPTHAAEGYTF.

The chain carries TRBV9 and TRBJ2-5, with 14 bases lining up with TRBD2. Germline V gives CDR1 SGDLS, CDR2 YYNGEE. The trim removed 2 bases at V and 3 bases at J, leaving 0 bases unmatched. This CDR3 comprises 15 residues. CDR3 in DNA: TGTGCCAGCAGCGTGACTAGCGGGAGGGAAGAGACCCAGTACTTC. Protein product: CASSVTSGREETQYF.

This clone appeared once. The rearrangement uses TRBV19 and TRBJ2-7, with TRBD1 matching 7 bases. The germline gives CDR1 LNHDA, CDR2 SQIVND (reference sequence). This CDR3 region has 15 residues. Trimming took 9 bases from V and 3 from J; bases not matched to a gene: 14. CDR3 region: CASSPATGLNYEQYF. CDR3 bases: TGTGCCAGCTCCCCGGCGACAGGGCTCAACTACGAGCAGTACTTC.

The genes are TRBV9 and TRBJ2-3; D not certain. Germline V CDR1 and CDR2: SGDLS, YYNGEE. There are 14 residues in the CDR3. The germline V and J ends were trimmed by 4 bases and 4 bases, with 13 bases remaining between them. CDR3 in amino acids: CASSSLLVADTQYF. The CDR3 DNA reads TGTGCCAGCAGCTCCCTACTCGTTGCAGATACGCAGTATTTT.

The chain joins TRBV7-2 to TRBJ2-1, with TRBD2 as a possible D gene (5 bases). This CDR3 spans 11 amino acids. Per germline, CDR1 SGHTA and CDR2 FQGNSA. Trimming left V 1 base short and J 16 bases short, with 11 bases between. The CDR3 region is CASSLGTFSFF. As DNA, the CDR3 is TGTGCCAGCAGCTTAGGGACTTTCTCTTTCTTC.